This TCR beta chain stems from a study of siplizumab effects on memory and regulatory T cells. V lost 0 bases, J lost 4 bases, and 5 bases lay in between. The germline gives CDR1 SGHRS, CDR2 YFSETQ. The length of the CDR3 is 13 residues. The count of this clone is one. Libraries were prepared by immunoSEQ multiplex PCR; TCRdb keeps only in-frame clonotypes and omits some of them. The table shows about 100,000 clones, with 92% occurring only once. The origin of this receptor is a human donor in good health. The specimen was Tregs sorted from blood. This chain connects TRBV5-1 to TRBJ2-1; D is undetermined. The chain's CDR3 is CASSLGTYNEQFF. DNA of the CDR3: TGCGCCAGCAGCTTGGGCACTTACAATGAGCAGTTCTTC.